This T cell receptor beta chain was captured by sequencing in a study of T-cell memory formation after mild COVID-19. Findings of the study overall: Later expanders leaned CD4+, whereas clones that contracted between day 15 and 85 were balanced CD4/CD8. In second-wave clones peaking day 37, SARS-CoV-2 specificity remained unconfirmed. CD4+ clones that contracted lay mainly in CM and EM; CD8+ ones lay in EMRA.

cDNA libraries for TCR alpha and TCR beta, carrying sample barcodes and UMIs, came from 5'RACE with constant-segment primers. MiXCR was run by TCRdb on the 5' RACE reads, yielding one entry per CDR3 protein. The data hold 530,000 or so distinct CDR3 sequences, with 15% to 20% observed a single time. With regard to this clonotype: Its antigen is undetermined.

V was trimmed by 0 bases and J by 7 bases, leaving 7 bases between them. The CDR3 is 13 amino acids. Germline V lookup: CDR1 MGHRA, CDR2 YSYEKL. The V gene is TRBV4-1, the J gene TRBJ1-5; D remains unclear. The specimen sequenced was PBMCs or a T cell subset sorted from them (not recorded which). The receptor's source is an adult woman who had mild COVID-19 (a few samples of this study predate the infection). Cell type and time point are not known. The CDR3 sequence: CASSQDMNQPQHF. CDR3 coding DNA: TGCGCCAGCAGCCAAGATATGAACCAGCCCCAGCATTTT.